This entry describes one T cell receptor (beta chain). Its cognate antigen is unknown. This sample stems from a study of cytomegalovirus exposure and HLA in healthy donors. Trimming stripped 4 bases from V and 0 bases from J, with 13 bases between. This CDR3 contains 16 residues. Germline-derived CDR1 and CDR2 are KGHSH and LQKENI. Overall study findings and caveats: According to an earlier analysis, most TCR beta V segments yielded productive rearrangements about 87% or about 30% of the time.

Amplification used 60 Vbeta primers and 13 Jbeta primers. Method: immunoSEQ multiplex PCR; TCRdb's copy keeps in-frame clones and lacks some. The data contain 140,000 to 150,000 clones, around 78% of them singletons. This sequence joins TRBV18 and TRBJ1-3, with D unclear. The source is a young woman in good health and CMV-seropositive. Sequences were obtained from PBMCs. This CDR3 is CASSQDSTFSGNTIYF. The CDR3 bases are TGTGCCAGCTCACAGGACTCAACTTTCTCTGGAAACACCATATATTTT.